Following are 13 T cell receptor beta chains from one sample sequenced in a study of control samples from healthy donors and cancer patients. The protocol was immunoSEQ multiplex PCR, while the TCRdb copy is restricted to in-frame clones and leaves out a portion. Found here are fewer than 250,000 clones, 90% to 95% of them singletons; the top ten hold 1.5% to 2%. Material: blood. The source is a man aged 25 to 40 in good health.

Comments on this clone: The same CDR3 arises from other DNA sequences in this sample as well. The V gene is TRBV19, the J gene TRBJ1-1, with 9 nucleotides matching TRBD1. Germline values: CDR1 LNHDA, CDR2 SQIVND (reference sequence). This CDR3 region has 15 residues. Losses at the gene ends were 6 bases for V and 3 bases for J; bases not matched to a gene: 8. The DNA of the CDR3 is TGTGCCAGTAGCCCCACGACAGGGGGGGACACTGAAGCTTTCTTT. Translation gives CASSPTTGGDTEAFF.

The chain has TRBV9 and TRBJ1-3; D is unclear. Trimming pared 0 bases from V and 4 bases from J, leaving 5 bases between. The CDR3 loop spans 13 amino acids. Germline values: CDR1 SGDLS, CDR2 YYNGEE. CDR3 loop: CASSVESGNTIYF. CDR3 sequence (DNA): TGTGCCAGCAGCGTAGAGTCGGGAAACACCATATATTTT.

The genes are TRBV11-2 and TRBJ1-3; D is ambiguous. Between the trimmed V and J ends, which lost 4 bases and 4 bases, there was a span of 11 bases. Germline CDR1 SGHAT, CDR2 FQNNGV. There are 14 residues in the CDR3. CDR3 DNA sequence: TGTGCCAGCAGCTACGTAGCGTCCGGAAACACCATATATTTT. Protein sequence: CASSYVASGNTIYF.

DNA of the CDR3: TGTGCCAGTAGTATCACTCACCAGGGGGCGGGTAATCAGCCCCAGCATTTT. Protein product: CASSITHQGAGNQPQHF. This chain connects TRBV19 to TRBJ1-5, with 8 bases that match TRBD1. J gave up 4 bases and V 3 bases, and 11 bases lay outside the gene matches. Germline values: CDR1 LNHDA, CDR2 SQIVND (reference sequence). The CDR3 runs 17 residues.

The CDR3 sequence is CASSSVRALGPADTQYF. CDR3 DNA sequence: TGTGCCAGCAGCTCTGTTCGGGCGTTAGGGCCGGCAGATACGCAGTATTTT. The chain carries TRBV7-6 and TRBJ2-3, with D uncertain. Per the germline V gene, CDR1 is SGHVS and CDR2 is FNYEAQ. Deletions cut 4 bases from V and 4 bases from J, with 21 bases between. The CDR3 totals 17 residues.

The chain combines TRBV9 with TRBJ2-5; 9 nucleotides align to TRBD1. The CDR3 loop spans 15 amino acids. CDR1 SGDLS and CDR2 YYNGEE come from the germline V gene. Unmatched junction bases numbered 5, after V lost 4 bases and J lost 1 base. Written as DNA, the CDR3 is TGTGCCAGCAGCCCCGGGACAGGGATCCAAGAGACCCAGTACTTC. Protein: CASSPGTGIQETQYF. Complete variable domain (other parts from reference TRBV9 and TRBJ2-5): DSGVTQTPKHLITATGQRVTLRCSPRSGDLSVYWYQQSLDQGLQFLIQYYNGEERAKGNILERFSAQQFPDLHSELNLSSLELGDSALYFCASSPGTGIQETQYFGPGTRLLVL.

J is TRBJ2-7 and V is TRBV28; 8 bases fit TRBD1. V shed 6 bases, J shed 6 bases, and the junction held 10 bases outside the gene matches. The CDR3 is made up of 14 amino acids. Germline values: CDR1 MDHEN, CDR2 SYDVKM. The CDR3 loop is CASRQGQGAGEQYF. In DNA form, the CDR3 reads TGTGCCAGCAGGCAAGGACAGGGAGCCGGCGAGCAGTACTTC.

Of note for this clone: Other DNA sequences in this sample translate to the same CDR3. The CDR3 reads CASSPGLQETQYF. DNA for the CDR3: TGTGCCAGCTCCCCAGGATTACAAGAGACCCAGTACTTC. The genes are TRBV18 and TRBJ2-5; D is unclear. Germline V CDR1 and CDR2: KGHSH, LQKENI. The CDR3 is made up of 13 amino acids. Trimming left V 6 bases short and J 2 bases short, with 10 bases between.

The genes are TRBV30 and TRBJ2-3; 10 nucleotides match TRBD1. The germline V gene has CDR1 GTSNPN and CDR2 SVGIG (reference sequence). The CDR3 is 16 residues long. V lost 2 bases to trimming and J lost 5 bases; unmatched junction nucleotides: 10. The CDR3: CAWSLWTGGRQDTQYF. CDR3 bases: TGTGCCTGGAGTCTTTGGACAGGGGGAAGACAAGATACGCAGTATTTT. Complete variable domain (other parts from reference TRBV30 and TRBJ2-3): SQTIHQWPATLVQPVGSPLSLECTVEGTSNPNLYWYRQAAGRGLQLLFYSVGIGQISSEVPQNLSASRPQDRQFILSSKKLLLSDSGFYLCAWSLWTGGRQDTQYFGPGTRLTVL.

The chain recombines TRBV6-1 with TRBJ1-5; TRBD1 matches at 9 bases. CDR3 size: 17 residues. Trimming cost V 2 bases and J 2 bases; bases outside gene matches: 7. Germline V gene data show CDR1 as MNHNS and CDR2 as SASEGT. CDR3 sequence: CASSEYNRGPGNQPQHF. CDR3 nucleotide sequence: TGTGCCAGCAGTGAATATAACAGGGGGCCGGGCAATCAGCCCCAGCATTTT.

The V gene is TRBV20-1, the J gene TRBJ1-4; the D is unclear. The CDR3 is made up of 11 amino acids. Germline assignment: CDR1 DFQATT and CDR2 SNEGSKA (reference sequence). V was shortened by 3 bases and J by 5 bases, with 4 bases between the two germline ends. CDR3 sequence (DNA): TGCAGTGCTAGTGCCAATGAAAAACTGTTTTTT. Translation gives CSASANEKLFF.

The chain combines TRBV3-1 (or the pseudogene TRBV3-2) with TRBJ2-1, with 9 bases that match TRBD1. The trim removed 1 base at V and 8 bases at J, leaving 6 bases unmatched. CDR3 size: 15 residues. The germline gives CDR1 LGHDT, CDR2 YNNKEL (reference sequence). CDR3 bases: TGTGCCAGCAGCCAAGGTGGACAGGGGTTGGATGAGCAGTTCTTC. This encodes CASSQGGQGLDEQFF.

V usage is TRBV4-2 and J usage is TRBJ2-5; tentatively, D is TRBD1 or TRBD2 (6 bases each). V lost 1 base to trimming and J lost 4 bases, with 16 bases between them. The length of the CDR3 is 16 residues. Germline V lookup: CDR1 LGHNA, CDR2 YNFKEQ. The CDR3 nucleotides read TGTGCCAGCAGCCAAGTTTTCTCGGAGGGGGGAGAGACCCAGTACTTC. Its translation is CASSQVFSEGGETQYF.